Presented here are 16 T cell receptor beta chains from one specimen sequenced in a study of OX40 agonist ivuxolimab in advanced cancers. The table came from immunoSEQ multiplex PCR; TCRdb's copy has only in-frame clones and leaves some out. The data contain around 72,000 clones, more than 85% of them seen just once; the ten biggest clones take up around 2.2%. Sequencing used CD4+ or CD8+ T cells sorted from blood, obtained in a trial of the OX40 agonist ivuxolimab. The receptors here all came from an adult with an advanced solid tumor such as melanoma, head and neck, liver or kidney cancer.

This sequence joins TRBV5-8 and TRBJ1-2; D possibly corresponds to TRBD1 (5 bases). Germline CDR1 reads SGHTS; CDR2 reads YDEGEE. Trimming left V 0 bases short and J 5 bases short, with 11 bases between. This CDR3 is built from 14 residues. As DNA, the CDR3 is TGTGCCAGCAGCTTGGCCGGGAGGGGATATGGCTACACCTTC. This encodes CASSLAGRGYGYTF. The full variable domain, in which reference TRBV5-8 and TRBJ1-2 provide the parts outside the CDR3, is EAGVTQSPTHLIKTRGQQATLRCSPISGHTSVYWYQQALGLGLQFLLWYDEGEERNRGNFPPRFSGRQFPNYSSELNVNALELEDSALYLCASSLAGRGYGYTFGSGTRLTVV.

The V call is TRBV5-1, the J call TRBJ2-4; D ambiguous. The germline CDR1 and CDR2 sequences are SGHRS and YFSETQ. Trimming pared 3 bases from V and 10 bases from J, leaving 14 bases between. CDR3 length: 13 residues. CDR3 DNA: TGCGCCAGCAGCTATACTTCGGATGGGATTCAGTACTTC. Encoded protein: CASSYTSDGIQYF.

The chain joins TRBV19 to TRBJ2-3; TRBD2 might be the D (5 bases). This CDR3 spans 14 amino acids. CDR1 LNHDA and CDR2 SQIVND come from the germline V gene (reference sequence). V shed 7 bases and J shed 2 bases, with 13 bases lying between them. The CDR3 region is CASNRGYSTDTQYF. In DNA, the CDR3 is TGTGCCAGTAACCGAGGGTACTCCACAGATACGCAGTATTTT.

The J gene is TRBJ1-2, the V gene TRBV2, with a tentative D call TRBD1 (5 bases). V lost 7 bases and J 4 bases, leaving 16 bases between the germline ends. This CDR3 spans 14 amino acids. Germline V gene data show CDR1 as SNHLY and CDR2 as FYNNEI. The CDR3 DNA is TGTGCCAGCACCCCCGAAACAGGAGCCTATGGCTACACCTTC. Protein product: CASTPETGAYGYTF.

The V call is TRBV5-1, the J call TRBJ1-6; TRBD1 aligns across 8 bases. After removal of 4 bases from V and 11 bases from J, the junction contained 8 bases not matched to a gene. The CDR3 runs to 14 residues. Germline V gives CDR1 SGHRS, CDR2 YFSETQ. The CDR3 is CASSPDRVGAPLHF. The CDR3 DNA follows: TGCGCCAGCAGCCCGGACAGGGTCGGAGCACCCCTCCACTTT.

The genes are TRBV19 and TRBJ1-4, with D uncertain. CDR3 size: 14 residues. V was shortened by 6 bases and J by 4 bases, with 12 bases between the two germline ends. Germline loops: CDR1 LNHDA, CDR2 SQIVND (reference sequence). In DNA, the CDR3 is TGTGCCAGTAGGATGCAGGTCGGTAATGAAAAACTGTTTTTT. Protein product: CASRMQVGNEKLFF.

V and J are TRBV27 and TRBJ2-3; D perhaps matches TRBD2 (5 bases). V was clipped by 1 base and J by 7 bases, with 15 bases between them. Germline assignment: CDR1 MNHEY and CDR2 SMNVEV (reference sequence). This CDR3 is 15 amino acids long. The CDR3 bases are TGTGCCAGCAGTTTATGGTCGGATAGCGCAAATACGCAGTATTTT. Translated, it gives CASSLWSDSANTQYF.

The chain combines TRBV19 with TRBJ1-1; no clear D gene. The CDR3 consists of 13 residues. Looked up from germline, CDR1 is LNHDA and CDR2 is SQIVND (reference sequence). Trimming removed 5 bases at V and 1 base at J, with 8 bases between. CDR3 DNA sequence: TGTGCCAGTAGTGTCCGGGCGAACACTGAAGCTTTCTTT. Translated: CASSVRANTEAFF.

J is TRBJ2-7 and V is TRBV10-2, with unresolved D. The CDR3 runs 10 residues. Germline CDR1 is WSHSY and CDR2 is SAAADI. Trimming removed 4 bases from V and 6 bases from J, with 4 bases in between. CDR3 sequence reads: CASSAPEQYF. The CDR3 DNA reads TGCGCCAGCAGTGCCCCCGAGCAGTACTTC.

The chain has TRBV9 and TRBJ2-1, with 8 bases matching TRBD2. The V segment lost 0 bases and the J segment 6 bases; nucleotides outside the gene matches: 8. CDR3 length: 16 amino acids. Germline values: CDR1 SGDLS, CDR2 YYNGEE. The CDR3 spells CASSVELSGGANEQFF. CDR3 sequence (DNA): TGTGCCAGCAGCGTAGAGCTGAGCGGGGGAGCCAATGAGCAGTTCTTC.

This chain connects TRBV28 to TRBJ1-2; a weak D match, TRBD1 (5 bases). With 5 bases removed from V and 7 bases from J, the gap between germline ends came to 11 bases. In germline, CDR1 is MDHEN, CDR2 SYDVKM. The CDR3 sequence is 12 residues long. In DNA form, the CDR3 reads TGTGCCAGCAGTCGAGGGGTGGGTGGCTACACCTTC. Amino acids: CASSRGVGGYTF.

The chain has TRBV27 and TRBJ1-1; TRBD1 agrees at 9 bases. This CDR3 has 14 amino acids. The trim removed 4 bases at V and 4 bases at J, leaving 4 bases unmatched. In germline, CDR1 is MNHEY, CDR2 SMNVEV (reference sequence). CDR3 protein: CASSWDRARTEAFF. CDR3 coding DNA: TGTGCCAGCAGTTGGGACAGGGCACGCACTGAAGCTTTCTTT.

The J gene is TRBJ2-1, the V gene TRBV27; 10 bases align to TRBD2. V lost 5 bases to trimming and J lost 6 bases; unmatched junction nucleotides: 10. CDR1 and CDR2 (germline): MNHEY, SMNVEV (reference sequence). The CDR3 length is 16 residues. CDR3 coding DNA: TGTGCCAGCAGTCCCGAACTAGCGGGGAGGGGCAATGAGCAGTTCTTC. This encodes CASSPELAGRGNEQFF.

The rearrangement joins TRBV6-4 to TRBJ2-3, with D perhaps TRBD1 (5 bases). CDR1 MRHNA and CDR2 SNTAGT come from the germline V gene. The V gene lost 4 bases and the J gene lost 5 bases, with 16 bases spanning the gap. CDR3 size: 15 residues. The CDR3 DNA follows: TGTGCCAGCAGTGGCTCGATGGGGCTTCGAGATACGCAGTATTTT. Translating gives CASSGSMGLRDTQYF.

The chain has TRBV11-3 and TRBJ2-1; unclear D gene. Trimming left V 0 bases short and J 4 bases short, with 22 bases between. The CDR3 has 19 residues. The germline gives CDR1 SGHNT, CDR2 YENEEA. The CDR3 is CASSLDRKSLGVGYNEQFF. CDR3 nucleotides: TGTGCCAGCAGCTTAGATCGTAAGTCTTTAGGAGTCGGATACAATGAGCAGTTCTTC.

The chain has TRBV4-2 and TRBJ1-1; maybe TRBD1 (5 bases). Germline-derived CDR1 and CDR2 are LGHNA and YNFKEQ. Trimming cost V 0 bases and J 3 bases, with 11 bases left between them. This CDR3 region has 15 residues. The CDR3 is CASSQEWQGDTEAFF. As DNA, the CDR3 is TGTGCCAGCAGCCAAGAATGGCAGGGCGACACTGAAGCTTTCTTT.